This T cell receptor beta chain originates from a study of identical twins. TCRdb reanalysed the 5' RACE reads using MiXCR and keeps one entry per CDR3 protein. Here the sample spans approximately 240,000 distinct CDR3 sequences, 11% to 15% being singletons. The CDR3 is made up of 14 amino acids. The V segment lost 4 bases and the J segment 2 bases; nucleotides outside the gene matches: 6. Germline loops: CDR1 DFQATT, CDR2 SNEGSKA (reference sequence). This clonotype was counted only a few times. V is TRBV20-1 and J is TRBJ2-3, with 7 bases matching TRBD2. The source material was memory (CD45RO+) T cells sorted from blood. This clonotype was sampled from a woman aged 18 to 35 in good health. The CDR3 nucleotides read TGCAGTGCTACTCCTAGCGGACCCACAGATACGCAGTATTTT. It is translated as CSATPSGPTDTQYF.